This T cell receptor (beta chain) was profiled in a study of metastatic and nonmetastatic thyroid tumors. Study as a whole: Comparison of repertoires was carried out across blood and tumor or nodule tissue from malignant and benign thyroid patients. Study outcomes and limitations: TCR beta diversity was reportedly significantly higher in malignant thyroid tumors than benign nodules, in blood and tumor.

Concerning this clone: What it recognizes is unknown.

Original data processing: A distant-metastasis classifier for papillary thyroid cancer was built using CDR3 differences across clinicopathological groups. TCRdb re-analyzed the PCR reads using MiXCR. The V and J calls here are based on TCRdb, not the publication. Here the sample spans under 40,000 clones, about a sixth being singletons. The CDR3 length is 14 residues. V shed 5 bases and J 4 bases; nucleotides not matched to a gene: 5. Germline-derived CDR1 and CDR2 are SGHVS and FQNEAQ. Until they underwent thyroid surgery, no patient had received any treatment. The chain employs TRBV7-8 and TRBJ2-1, with 7 bases that match TRBD2. This TCR derives from a female donor with papillary thyroid cancer or a benign thyroid nodule (not recorded which). Some clones in this sample may be carry-over from other donors' samples. The specimen sequenced was blood. The CDR3 reads CASSAEAGYNEQFF. In DNA form, the CDR3 reads TGTGCCAGCAGCGCCGAAGCGGGATACAATGAGCAGTTCTTC.